These T cell receptor beta chains were read from a single sample in a study of T cells in Graves' hyperthyroidism and ophthalmopathy. TCRdb passed the multiplex PCR reads through MiXCR, listing each CDR3 protein once. The sample consists of 110,000 to 150,000 distinct CDR3 sequences, 22% of them appearing once. Sequenced input: blood. The receptor set was obtained from a woman aged 45-65 years with Graves' hyperthyroidism that later progressed to Graves' ophthalmopathy. The CDR3 runs from the conserved cysteine through the conserved F or W. D genes are given only for firm matches. Clone size is given for some rows only: seen once, a few or many times, or a class if the clone is expanded.

j_call: TRBJ2-1; v_call: TRBV6-1; d_call: .; clone_size: many; cdr3_aa: CASSYRQPRYNEQFF; cdr3_nt: TGTGCCAGCAGTTATAGGCAGCCTAGATACAATGAGCAGTTCTTC
j_call: TRBJ2-1; v_call: TRBV5-1; d_call: TRBD2; clone_size: .; cdr3_aa: CASSLGTSGVADEQFF; cdr3_nt: TGCGCCAGCAGCTTGGGAACTAGCGGGGTTGCCGATGAGCAGTTCTTC
j_call: TRBJ2-5; v_call: TRBV12-3/TRBV12-4; d_call: TRBD2; clone_size: many; cdr3_aa: CASSLAGGPRETQYF; cdr3_nt: TGTGCCAGCAGTTTAGCGGGAGGGCCGCGAGAGACCCAGTACTTC
j_call: TRBJ2-3; v_call: TRBV6-1; d_call: .; clone_size: .; cdr3_aa: CASRIPPADTQYF; cdr3_nt: TGTGCCAGCAGGATCCCCCCGGCAGATACGCAGTATTTT
j_call: TRBJ1-4; v_call: TRBV5-1; d_call: TRBD1; clone_size: .; cdr3_aa: CASSSSGTGGEKLFF; cdr3_nt: TGCGCCAGCAGCTCCTCCGGGACAGGAGGGGAAAAACTGTTTTTT
j_call: TRBJ2-7; v_call: TRBV5-1; d_call: TRBD1; clone_size: many; cdr3_aa: CASSLAPGQGASREQYF; cdr3_nt: TGCGCCAGCAGCTTGGCCCCTGGACAGGGGGCGAGTAGGGAGCAGTACTTC
j_call: TRBJ2-1; v_call: TRBV19; d_call: .; clone_size: .; cdr3_aa: CASSIGTARDNEQFF; cdr3_nt: TGTGCCAGTAGTATAGGGACTGCACGTGATAATGAGCAGTTCTTC
j_call: TRBJ2-5; v_call: TRBV2; d_call: .; clone_size: .; cdr3_aa: CASSVVTPGAETQYF; cdr3_nt: TGTGCCAGCAGTGTAGTGACTCCAGGGGCAGAGACCCAGTACTTC
j_call: TRBJ1-4; v_call: TRBV27; d_call: .; clone_size: .; cdr3_aa: CASSRNGRAEKLFF; cdr3_nt: TGTGCCAGCAGTAGAAACGGGAGGGCTGAAAAACTGTTTTTT
j_call: TRBJ2-3; v_call: TRBV20-1; d_call: .; clone_size: many; cdr3_aa: CSATGTTDTQYF; cdr3_nt: TGCAGTGCCACCGGGACCACAGATACGCAGTATTTT
j_call: TRBJ1-2; v_call: TRBV16; d_call: .; clone_size: .; cdr3_aa: CASSQSLSNYGYTF; cdr3_nt: TGTGCCAGCAGCCAATCTCTCTCTAACTATGGCTACACCTTC
j_call: TRBJ1-2; v_call: TRBV6-2/TRBV6-3; d_call: TRBD1; clone_size: many; cdr3_aa: CASSYSAGGHYGYTF; cdr3_nt: TGTGCCAGCAGTTACTCAGCAGGGGGCCACTATGGCTACACCTTC
j_call: TRBJ1-1; v_call: TRBV20-1; d_call: .; clone_size: many; cdr3_aa: CSARTSWRANTEAFF; cdr3_nt: TGCAGTGCCAGAACCTCGTGGAGGGCCAACACTGAAGCTTTCTTT
j_call: TRBJ2-7; v_call: TRBV12-3/TRBV12-4; d_call: .; clone_size: medium-sized; cdr3_aa: CASRATGGRRSHEQYF; cdr3_nt: TGTGCCAGCAGGGCAACTGGGGGGCGCAGGAGCCACGAGCAGTACTTC
j_call: TRBJ2-6; v_call: TRBV7-8; d_call: TRBD2; clone_size: .; cdr3_aa: CASSPIGRTSGRSGANVLTF; cdr3_nt: TGTGCCAGCAGCCCTATCGGTAGGACTAGCGGGAGGTCTGGGGCCAACGTCCTGACTTTC
j_call: TRBJ2-2; v_call: TRBV5-1; d_call: TRBD2; clone_size: many; cdr3_aa: CASSLLADNSGELFF; cdr3_nt: TGCGCCAGCAGCTTACTAGCGGATAACTCCGGGGAGCTGTTTTTT
j_call: TRBJ2-7; v_call: TRBV3-1; d_call: TRBD2; clone_size: many; cdr3_aa: CASSQGLGLARGSRHEQYF; cdr3_nt: TGTGCCAGCAGCCAAGGTCTCGGACTAGCGAGAGGTTCCCGTCACGAGCAGTACTTC
j_call: TRBJ2-1; v_call: TRBV20-1; d_call: TRBD2; clone_size: many; cdr3_aa: CSAPDPGGNEQFF; cdr3_nt: TGCAGTGCCCCGGATCCGGGAGGGAATGAGCAGTTCTTC
j_call: TRBJ2-6; v_call: TRBV5-1; d_call: .; clone_size: .; cdr3_aa: CASSLQGGRSGANVLTF; cdr3_nt: TGCGCCAGCAGCTTACAGGGAGGAAGGTCTGGGGCCAACGTCCTGACTTTC
j_call: TRBJ2-5; v_call: TRBV10-3; d_call: TRBD1; clone_size: .; cdr3_aa: CAITAWDRGKETQYF; cdr3_nt: TGTGCCATCACCGCCTGGGACAGGGGTAAAGAGACCCAGTACTTC
j_call: TRBJ2-7; v_call: TRBV2; d_call: .; clone_size: many; cdr3_aa: CASRDTLAYEQYF; cdr3_nt: TGTGCCAGCAGGGACACTTTGGCCTACGAGCAGTACTTC
j_call: TRBJ2-7; v_call: TRBV5-1; d_call: TRBD2; clone_size: many; cdr3_aa: CASRNPQAGGSYEQYF; cdr3_nt: TGCGCCAGCAGGAACCCGCAGGCGGGAGGGAGCTACGAGCAGTACTTC
j_call: TRBJ2-3; v_call: TRBV24-1; d_call: TRBD2; clone_size: many; cdr3_aa: CATSDPNPSGGTDTQYF; cdr3_nt: TGTGCCACCAGTGACCCCAATCCTAGCGGGGGCACAGATACGCAGTATTTT
j_call: TRBJ2-3; v_call: TRBV11-2; d_call: TRBD2; clone_size: many; cdr3_aa: CASSHRGLAGSTDTQYF; cdr3_nt: TGTGCCAGCAGCCACCGGGGGCTAGCGGGGAGCACAGATACGCAGTATTTT
j_call: TRBJ2-5; v_call: TRBV11-2; d_call: .; clone_size: many; cdr3_aa: CASSLDQGGRRQETQYF; cdr3_nt: TGTGCCAGCAGCTTAGATCAAGGGGGGAGGAGGCAAGAGACCCAGTACTTC
j_call: TRBJ1-5; v_call: TRBV20-1; d_call: .; clone_size: many; cdr3_aa: CSARGGQSDQPQHF; cdr3_nt: TGCAGTGCTAGAGGAGGGCAGTCAGATCAGCCCCAGCATTTT
j_call: TRBJ2-5; v_call: TRBV11-2; d_call: .; clone_size: once; cdr3_aa: CASSLIGATQYF; cdr3_nt: TGTGCCAGCAGCTTAATTGGGGCGACCCAGTACTTC
j_call: TRBJ2-2; v_call: TRBV11-2; d_call: .; clone_size: many; cdr3_aa: CASSPAGGELFF; cdr3_nt: TGTGCCAGCAGCCCGGCCGGGGGGGAGCTGTTTTTT
j_call: TRBJ2-3; v_call: TRBV5-5; d_call: .; clone_size: many; cdr3_aa: CASVPQPGQRMDTQYF; cdr3_nt: TGTGCCAGCGTTCCCCAACCGGGACAAAGGATGGATACGCAGTATTTT